The clone carrying this TCR beta chain was seen more than once but under ten times. Its matching antigen is unknown. This sample was taken from a study of T cells after yellow fever vaccination. General study findings and limits: Subsequent to the booster, the majority of primary-vaccination clones reappeared (around 95% CD4, 70% to 90% CD8). The presence of abundant clonotypes contaminating from the bulk population was possible in FACS-sorted repertoires.

One entry per CDR3 protein results from TCRdb running MiXCR on the 5' RACE reads. The sample includes 300,000 to 350,000 distinct CDR3 sequences, approximately 12% seen only once; the top ten take about 3.5%. Germline V gives CDR1 MDHEN, CDR2 SYDVKM. This CDR3 has 12 amino acids. Trimming stripped 10 bases from V and 4 bases from J, with 11 bases between. The chain joins TRBV28 to TRBJ2-1; possibly TRBD1 for D (6 bases). The sequences come from CD4+ T cells sorted from PBMCs, collected 45 days after the yellow fever booster vaccination. The sequence derives from a man in his late teens or twenties who received the YFV17D yellow fever vaccine. The CDR3 loop reads CATSDRYNEQFF. Here the CDR3 DNA reads TGTGCCACTTCCGACAGGTACAATGAGCAGTTCTTC. Based on the CDR3 plus reference TRBV28 and TRBJ2-1, the full variable domain is DVKVTQSSRYLVKRTGEKVFLECVQDMDHENMFWYRQDPGLGLRLIYFSYDVKMKEKGDIPEGYSVSREKKERFSLILESASTNQTSMYLCATSDRYNEQFFGPGTRLTVL.